These 32 T cell receptor beta chains came from one sample sequenced in a study of CD8+ T cells in alopecia areata. Indicated treatment: oral pan-JAK inhibitor, 5-10 mg twice daily. TCR sequencing used cDNA made by reverse transcription of extracted RNA. Clones were read by immunoSEQ multiplex PCR, and TCRdb kept only the in-frame ones, dropping some. The sample consists of more than 200,000 clones, under 70% of them appearing once. Sequences were derived from CD4+ T cells sorted from blood, sampled around week 42, from a patient treated with tofacitinib. The source is a human donor with alopecia areata.

The genes are TRBV28 and TRBJ1-2; 9 bases line up with TRBD1. V was pared by 10 bases and J by 4 bases, with 4 bases of the junction left unmatched. The CDR3 spans 12 residues. Looked up from germline, CDR1 is MDHEN and CDR2 is SYDVKM. The CDR3 sequence: CATTGQGYGYTF. The CDR3 bases are TGTGCCACCACGGGACAGGGCTATGGCTACACCTTC.

The sample holds a few counts of this clone. The V gene is TRBV7-2, the J gene TRBJ1-2, with D uncertain. From germline, CDR1 is SGHTA and CDR2 FQGNSA. This CDR3 has 16 residues. V was shortened by 2 bases and J by 3 bases, with 16 bases between the two germline ends. This CDR3 reads CASSLSVNVVYYGYTF. In DNA form, the CDR3 reads TGTGCCAGCAGCTTATCAGTAAATGTAGTGTACTATGGCTACACCTTC.

The chain recombines TRBV29-1 with TRBJ1-1; D uncertain. Trimming stripped 3 bases from V and 1 base from J, with 9 bases between. The CDR3 loop spans 13 amino acids. CDR1 is SQVTM, CDR2 ANQGSEA, per germline. As DNA, the CDR3 is TGCAGCGTTGATCTTCCCGCGAACACTGAAGCTTTCTTT. Protein product: CSVDLPANTEAFF.

This clone occurred a few times. The chain links TRBV20-1 to TRBJ2-3; D unclear. Trimming left V 6 bases short and J 2 bases short, with 6 bases between. Germline CDR1 is DFQATT and CDR2 is SNEGSKA (reference sequence). The CDR3 has 11 amino acids. The CDR3 bases are TGCAGTGCAGACATCACAGATACGCAGTATTTT. It translates to CSADITDTQYF.

The chain joins TRBV29-1 to TRBJ1-2; 9 nucleotides align to TRBD1. This CDR3 is built from 13 residues. V was pared by 6 bases and J by 5 bases, with 7 bases of the junction left unmatched. Germline V gene lookup returns CDR1 SQVTM and CDR2 ANQGSEA. CDR3 residues: CSVSDRGWYGYTF. In DNA form, the CDR3 reads TGCAGCGTATCGGACAGGGGTTGGTATGGCTACACCTTC.

This chain joins TRBV5-4 and TRBJ2-2; maybe TRBD1 (6 bases). V was shortened by 0 bases and J by 4 bases, with 10 bases between the two germline ends. This CDR3 has 15 amino acids. From germline, CDR1 is SGHNT and CDR2 YYREEE (reference sequence). The DNA of the CDR3 is TGTGCCAGCAGCTTGGACAGGGTTATCACCGGGGAGCTGTTTTTT. The encoded protein is CASSLDRVITGELFF. Filled out from reference TRBV5-4 and TRBJ2-2, the complete variable domain reads ETGVTQSPTHLIKTRGQQVTLRCSSQSGHNTVSWYQQALGQGPQFIFQYYREEENGRGNFPPRFSGLQFPNYSSELNVNALELDDSALYLCASSLDRVITGELFFGEGSRLTVL.

The sample holds a few counts of this clone. CDR3 in amino acids: CSVGDGPNQPQHF. The CDR3, as DNA: TGCAGCGTTGGTGACGGACCCAATCAGCCCCAGCATTTT. The V call is TRBV29-1, the J call TRBJ1-5; D gene ambiguous. CDR3 length: 13 residues. V lost 4 bases, J lost 3 bases, and 10 bases lay in between. CDR1 and CDR2 (germline): SQVTM, ANQGSEA.

This clone was recorded a few times. V gene TRBV20-1 combines with J gene TRBJ1-1; D remains ambiguous. The germline V and J ends were trimmed by 5 bases and 11 bases, with 12 bases remaining between them. This CDR3 comprises 10 residues. Germline V CDR1 and CDR2: DFQATT, SNEGSKA (reference sequence). The CDR3 reads CSARTVNAFF. CDR3 nucleotide sequence: TGCAGTGCTCGGACGGTGAATGCTTTCTTT.

With respect to this clone: Additional DNA sequences in this sample encode the identical CDR3. The J gene is TRBJ1-2, the V gene TRBV29-1; D is uncertain. The CDR3 is 13 residues long. Trimming pared 0 bases from V and 4 bases from J, leaving 9 bases between. CDR1 SQVTM and CDR2 ANQGSEA come from the germline V gene. CDR3 sequence: CSVEDGGRYGYTF. DNA for the CDR3: TGCAGCGTTGAAGATGGCGGACGCTATGGCTACACCTTC.

The CDR3 region is CAISDGYNEQFF. The CDR3 nucleotides are TGTGCCATCAGTGACGGATACAATGAGCAGTTCTTC. The rearrangement links TRBV10-3 to TRBJ2-1; no clear D. This CDR3 contains 12 residues. Deletions cut 3 bases from V and 4 bases from J, with 4 bases between. CDR1 and CDR2 from the germline V gene are ENHRY and SYGVKD.

The chain is built from TRBV2 and TRBJ1-2, with 7 bases matching TRBD1. Losses at the gene ends were 4 bases for V and 7 bases for J; bases not matched to a gene: 12. The CDR3 has 15 residues. Germline values: CDR1 SNHLY, CDR2 FYNNEI. In nucleotides, the CDR3 is TGTGCCAGCAGTGTGGACAGGACCTGGTCGAGTGGCTACACCTTC. Protein: CASSVDRTWSSGYTF.

This chain uses TRBV30 with TRBJ1-2; D may be TRBD1 (5 bases). CDR1 is GTSNPN and CDR2 is SVGIG in the germline V gene (reference sequence). The V end lost 3 bases, the J end lost 4 bases, and 9 bases lay between the germline ends. This CDR3 is 12 amino acids long. The chain's CDR3 is CAWSPGGYGYTF. The DNA of the CDR3 is TGTGCCTGGAGCCCGGGGGGCTATGGCTACACCTTC. The variable domain in full, with the rest retrieved from reference TRBV30 and TRBJ1-2, is SQTIHQWPATLVQPVGSPLSLECTVEGTSNPNLYWYRQAAGRGLQLLFYSVGIGQISSEVPQNLSASRPQDRQFILSSKKLLLSDSGFYLCAWSPGGYGYTFGSGTRLTVV.

The chain has TRBV9 and TRBJ2-5; D is ambiguous. Germline CDR1 and CDR2: SGDLS and YYNGEE. The CDR3 has 13 residues. The ends were cut back, 4 bases at V and 1 base at J, with 8 bases in the middle. CDR3 sequence reads: CASSLGTQETQYF. The CDR3 nucleotides read TGTGCCAGCAGCCTTGGAACCCAAGAGACCCAGTACTTC.

The chain couples TRBV2 to TRBJ2-6, with D unclear. This CDR3 region has 15 residues. Trimming removed 7 bases from V and 0 bases from J, with 10 bases in between. Germline V gene data show CDR1 as SNHLY and CDR2 as FYNNEI. The CDR3 DNA sequence: TGTGCCAGCACCCAAGCCCGCTCTGGGGCCAACGTCCTGACTTTC. Protein sequence: CASTQARSGANVLTF.

The J gene is TRBJ2-3, the V gene TRBV27; possibly TRBD1 for D (6 bases). Germline V gene sequence: CDR1 MNHEY, CDR2 SMNVEV (reference sequence). The CDR3 consists of 15 residues. V lost 3 bases and J 3 bases, leaving 13 bases between the germline ends. The DNA of the CDR3 is TGTGCCAGCAGTTTCTCAGGGGTGGGGACAGATACGCAGTATTTT. Translating it yields CASSFSGVGTDTQYF.

The chain employs TRBV10-2 and TRBJ2-3; possible D gene TRBD1, 6 bases. Germline V lookup: CDR1 WSHSY, CDR2 SAAADI. Trimming shortened V by 3 bases and J by 5 bases, and 6 bases separated the two germline ends. This CDR3 comprises 12 residues. The CDR3 protein is CASSEQGDTQYF. CDR3 DNA sequence: TGCGCCAGCAGTGAACAGGGAGATACGCAGTATTTT.

The rearrangement joins TRBV29-1 to TRBJ2-5, with D perhaps matching TRBD1 (5 bases). The V and J ends lost 3 bases and 5 bases respectively, with 16 bases between them. This CDR3 is 14 amino acids long. The germline V gene has CDR1 SQVTM and CDR2 ANQGSEA. This CDR3 is CSVDRVTPGETQYF. The DNA for the CDR3 is TGCAGCGTTGACAGGGTCACACCTGGGGAGACCCAGTACTTC.

This chain uses TRBV10-3 with TRBJ2-7; D not certain. V shed 6 bases and J shed 6 bases, with 12 bases lying between them. The CDR3 has 12 amino acids. Germline V gene lookup returns CDR1 ENHRY and CDR2 SYGVKD. CDR3 protein: CAIRQESGEQYF. The CDR3 DNA sequence: TGTGCCATCAGGCAGGAGTCCGGCGAGCAGTACTTC.

V gene TRBV7-2 combines with J gene TRBJ1-5; no firm D call. This CDR3 region has 12 residues. Germline CDR1 reads SGHTA; CDR2 reads FQGNSA. V dropped 6 bases and J dropped 8 bases, with 11 bases sitting between them. The CDR3 region is CASSFLREPQHF. The DNA for the CDR3 is TGTGCCAGCAGTTTCCTAAGGGAGCCCCAGCATTTT.

The rearrangement uses TRBV6-1 and TRBJ1-5; D is undetermined. Germline CDR1 is MNHNS and CDR2 is SASEGT. The CDR3 sequence is 15 residues long. The V and J ends lost 2 bases and 5 bases respectively, with 13 bases between them. The CDR3 is CASSENHRTDQPQHF. The CDR3 DNA reads as TGTGCCAGCAGTGAAAATCACCGGACGGATCAGCCCCAGCATTTT.

The chain joins TRBV9 to TRBJ2-3; D gene ambiguous. The CDR3 extends over 15 amino acids. Germline values: CDR1 SGDLS, CDR2 YYNGEE. Trimming left V 0 bases short and J 0 bases short, with 8 bases between. The CDR3, as DNA: TGTGCCAGCAGCGTAGAACAGATAAGCACAGATACGCAGTATTTT. It translates to CASSVEQISTDTQYF.

The chain recombines TRBV5-1 with TRBJ2-7; 7 bases are shared with TRBD1. From germline, CDR1 is SGHRS and CDR2 YFSETQ. With 5 bases clipped from V and 4 bases from J, the junction kept 0 bases outside the gene matches. The CDR3 spans 11 residues. The DNA for the CDR3 is TGCGCCAGCAGGGGACAGTACGAGCAGTACTTC. Translation: CASRGQYEQYF.

This rearrangement joins TRBV29-1 to TRBJ2-6; TRBD1 might be the D (5 bases). V lost 4 bases and J 3 bases, leaving 10 bases between the germline ends. Germline V CDR1 and CDR2: SQVTM, ANQGSEA. CDR3 length: 14 residues. The CDR3 bases are TGCAGCGTTGGGCAGGGTAATGGGGCCAACGTCCTGACTTTC. This translates into CSVGQGNGANVLTF.

Only a few counts were recorded for this clone. The chain is built from TRBV7-6 and TRBJ2-5; D is perhaps TRBD2 (5 bases). Trimming stripped 0 bases from V and 3 bases from J, with 8 bases between. The germline V gene encodes CDR1 SGHVS and CDR2 FNYEAQ. The CDR3 is 14 residues long. CDR3 nucleotide sequence: TGTGCCAGCAGCTTAGCGGCGAGGGAAGAGACCCAGTACTTC. As protein: CASSLAAREETQYF.

The rearrangement uses TRBV7-9 and TRBJ2-3; D may be TRBD1 or TRBD2 (6 bases each). Germline values: CDR1 SEHNR, CDR2 FQNEAQ (reference sequence). The length of the CDR3 is 16 residues. The V end was cut by 2 bases, the J end by 0 bases, with 12 bases between. As DNA, the CDR3 is TGTGCCAGCAGCTTAAGTGGGGGGCATAGCACAGATACGCAGTATTTT. It encodes CASSLSGGHSTDTQYF.

This chain links TRBV29-1 with TRBJ2-3, with D uncertain. Germline V gene sequence: CDR1 SQVTM, CDR2 ANQGSEA. The ends were cut back, 4 bases at V and 2 bases at J, with 4 bases in the middle. This CDR3 is built from 11 residues. The CDR3 DNA is TGCAGCGTTGCCCACACAGATACGCAGTATTTT. Its translation: CSVAHTDTQYF.

The chain uses TRBV4-2 and TRBJ2-3, with D tentatively TRBD2 (6 bases). The CDR3 runs 14 residues. Trimming took off 3 bases at V and 1 base at J, with 8 bases between the two ends. CDR1 LGHNA and CDR2 YNFKEQ come from the germline V gene. Written as DNA, the CDR3 is TGTGCCAGCAGCCATTCTAGCGGCACAGATACGCAGTATTTT. This codes for CASSHSSGTDTQYF.

The rearrangement uses TRBV18 and TRBJ1-6; D possibly corresponds to TRBD1 (6 bases). The CDR3 length is 14 residues. V lost 2 bases, J lost 7 bases, and 9 bases lay in between. Germline V gene data show CDR1 as KGHSH and CDR2 as LQKENI. CDR3 in DNA: TGTGCCAGCTCACCAAGGACAGCCAATTCACCCCTCCACTTT. It is translated as CASSPRTANSPLHF.

The CDR3, as DNA: TGTGCCAGCAGCTTAGGACCGCTCTCTGGGGCCAACGTCCTGACTTTC. Its protein is CASSLGPLSGANVLTF. The chain recombines TRBV11-2 with TRBJ2-6; D is undetermined. CDR3 length: 16 amino acids. Trimming took 1 base from V and 0 from J, leaving 7 bases between them. Per the germline V gene, CDR1 is SGHAT and CDR2 is FQNNGV.

The chain has TRBV7-2 and TRBJ2-7; D tentatively fits TRBD1 or TRBD2 (5 bases each). Germline-derived CDR1 and CDR2 are SGHTA and FQGNSA. This CDR3 comprises 16 residues. Trimming removed 4 bases from V and 9 bases from J, with 25 bases in between. The chain's CDR3 is CASSSGTGLGDVVQYF. CDR3 DNA sequence: TGTGCCAGCAGCTCCGGGACCGGATTGGGAGATGTAGTGCAGTACTTC.

This chain joins TRBV4-1 and TRBJ2-3, with D unresolved. The CDR3 has 14 amino acids. Looked up from germline, CDR1 is MGHRA and CDR2 is YSYEKL. Trimming removed 3 bases from V and 2 bases from J, with 9 bases in between. CDR3: CASSQVGYTDTQYF. The CDR3 DNA reads TGCGCCAGCAGCCAGGTGGGGTACACAGATACGCAGTATTTT.

Worth noting for this clone: Other DNA variants within this sample encode the same CDR3. The V gene is TRBV7-2, the J gene TRBJ2-5; D ambiguous. The V gene's germline CDR1 is SGHTA and CDR2 FQGNSA. CDR3 size: 11 residues. V gave up 3 bases and J gave up 4 bases, with 3 bases separating them. CDR3 sequence: CASSFGETQYF. For the CDR3, the DNA is TGTGCCAGCAGCTTTGGAGAGACCCAGTACTTC.